This is a list of T cell receptor beta chains from one sample in a study of patients and donors after allogeneic stem cell transplantation. TCRdb recomputed calls from the RT-PCR reads with MiXCR, one row per CDR3 protein. The data show fewer than 75,000 distinct CDR3 sequences, around 27% seen once. Input material: blood, either unsorted or a sorted T cell fraction (not recorded which). The receptors were sampled from a human donor who was either an allogeneic HSCT recipient or a stem cell or donor lymphocyte infusion donor (not recorded which). It is not recorded whose cells these are; they may come from a transplant donor. Both conserved end residues are part of each CDR3. A D gene is named only where the DNA matches it firmly. Size is stated for part of the rows, as once, few or many counts, or as a class when the clone is expanded.

j_gene: TRBJ2-7; d_gene: .; v_gene: TRBV6-6; abundance: .; CDR3nt: TGTGCCAGCAGTACAGACTACGAGCAGTACTTC; CDR3aa: CASSTDYEQYF
j_gene: TRBJ2-2; d_gene: .; v_gene: TRBV18; abundance: .; CDR3nt: TGTGCCAGCTCACCAATGACAACCGGGGAGCTGTTTTTT; CDR3aa: CASSPMTTGELFF
j_gene: TRBJ2-7; d_gene: .; v_gene: TRBV20-1; abundance: few; CDR3nt: TGCAGTGCCATAACTGCTCCCAAGTACTACGAGCAGTACTTC; CDR3aa: CSAITAPKYYEQYF
j_gene: TRBJ2-7; d_gene: TRBD1; v_gene: TRBV12-3/TRBV12-4; abundance: many; CDR3nt: TGTGCCAGCAGTTTGGGACAGGTTGAGGGCTACGAGCAGTACTTC; CDR3aa: CASSLGQVEGYEQYF
j_gene: TRBJ2-3; d_gene: .; v_gene: TRBV7-9; abundance: .; CDR3nt: TGTGCCAGCAGCCCCGGGACGGGAGATACGCAGTATTTT; CDR3aa: CASSPGTGDTQYF
j_gene: TRBJ1-2; d_gene: .; v_gene: TRBV12-3/TRBV12-4; abundance: .; CDR3nt: TGTGCCAGCAGTTTAAGGCCCCCTAACTATGGCTACACCTTC; CDR3aa: CASSLRPPNYGYTF
j_gene: TRBJ2-7; d_gene: TRBD1; v_gene: TRBV7-9; abundance: .; CDR3nt: TGTGCCAGCAGGGTACAGGGGGCCGAGGAGGAGCAGTACTTC; CDR3aa: CASRVQGAEEEQYF
j_gene: TRBJ1-2; d_gene: .; v_gene: TRBV6-2/TRBV6-3; abundance: many; CDR3nt: TGTGCCAGCAGTTACCCAGGAGTCTATGGCTACACCTTC; CDR3aa: CASSYPGVYGYTF
j_gene: TRBJ1-1; d_gene: TRBD1; v_gene: TRBV2; abundance: few; CDR3nt: TGTGCCAGCAGCCGGGGGGACAGGGGGAACACTGAAGCTTTCTTT; CDR3aa: CASSRGDRGNTEAFF
j_gene: TRBJ2-3; d_gene: .; v_gene: TRBV15; abundance: .; CDR3nt: TGTGCCACCAGCAGAGAACCCCAGTTCTTGGATACGCAGTATTTT; CDR3aa: CATSREPQFLDTQYF
j_gene: TRBJ1-5; d_gene: .; v_gene: TRBV20-1; abundance: few; CDR3nt: TGCAGTGCTCCATTCGGGGGAGACAATCAGCCCCAGCATTTT; CDR3aa: CSAPFGGDNQPQHF
j_gene: TRBJ2-7; d_gene: .; v_gene: TRBV7-9; abundance: medium-sized; CDR3nt: TGTGCCAGCAGCCCAACAAGCGAGCAGTACTTC; CDR3aa: CASSPTSEQYF
j_gene: TRBJ2-1; d_gene: TRBD1; v_gene: TRBV27; abundance: few; CDR3nt: TGTGCCAGCAGTCTAGGCCCGGGACAGGGGTTTAATGAGCAGTTCTTC; CDR3aa: CASSLGPGQGFNEQFF
j_gene: TRBJ2-1; d_gene: TRBD2; v_gene: TRBV10-3; abundance: .; CDR3nt: TGTGCCATCAGTGAGCCGAGGACTAGCGGGGAGACGCTAGAGCAGTTCTTC; CDR3aa: CAISEPRTSGETLEQFF
j_gene: TRBJ1-6; d_gene: .; v_gene: TRBV12-3/TRBV12-4; abundance: few; CDR3nt: TGTGCCAGCAGTTTTCATTCACCCCTCCACTTT; CDR3aa: CASSFHSPLHF
j_gene: TRBJ1-1; d_gene: .; v_gene: TRBV11-2; abundance: .; CDR3nt: TGTGCCAGCAGCTCGGACAGTGAAGCTTTCTTT; CDR3aa: CASSSDSEAFF
j_gene: TRBJ2-1; d_gene: .; v_gene: TRBV5-1; abundance: .; CDR3nt: TGCGCCAGCACGCGGGGACAGTTCTCCTACAATGAGCAGTTCTTC; CDR3aa: CASTRGQFSYNEQFF
j_gene: TRBJ2-4; d_gene: TRBD1; v_gene: TRBV6-1; abundance: .; CDR3nt: TGTGCCAGCGGTACAGGGGGCGGCAAAAACATTCAGTACTTC; CDR3aa: CASGTGGGKNIQYF
j_gene: TRBJ1-4; d_gene: .; v_gene: TRBV6-5; abundance: few; CDR3nt: TGTGCCAGCCGTCGGCCCAATGAAAAACTGTTTTTT; CDR3aa: CASRRPNEKLFF
j_gene: TRBJ2-1; d_gene: .; v_gene: TRBV12-3/TRBV12-4; abundance: few; CDR3nt: TGTGCCAGCAGTTTATGGGGCTCCTACAATGAGCAGTTCTTC; CDR3aa: CASSLWGSYNEQFF
j_gene: TRBJ1-2; d_gene: .; v_gene: TRBV12-3/TRBV12-4; abundance: .; CDR3nt: TGTGCCAGCACCTTTTGGGGAAGCCTCGGCTATGGCTACACCTTC; CDR3aa: CASTFWGSLGYGYTF
j_gene: TRBJ2-3; d_gene: TRBD2; v_gene: TRBV7-9; abundance: few; CDR3nt: TGTGCCAGCAGTTCTCGGACCCTACTGACTAGCGGAAGCACAGATACGCAGTATTTT; CDR3aa: CASSSRTLLTSGSTDTQYF
j_gene: TRBJ2-1; d_gene: .; v_gene: TRBV13; abundance: .; CDR3nt: TGTGCCAGCAGCTTAGGTGGGGTGGCCAATGAGCAGTTCTTC; CDR3aa: CASSLGGVANEQFF
j_gene: TRBJ2-5; d_gene: .; v_gene: TRBV5-1; abundance: .; CDR3nt: TGCGCCAGCAGCTTGGCGGATGTACAGAGAGAGACCCAGTACTTC; CDR3aa: CASSLADVQRETQYF
j_gene: TRBJ1-1; d_gene: .; v_gene: TRBV7-9; abundance: .; CDR3nt: TGTGCCAGCAGCTTAAGTCGGATTACTGAAGCTTTCTTT; CDR3aa: CASSLSRITEAFF
j_gene: TRBJ1-2; d_gene: .; v_gene: TRBV5-1; abundance: many; CDR3nt: TGCGCCAGCAGCTTGGACCGTAACTATGGCTACACCTTC; CDR3aa: CASSLDRNYGYTF
j_gene: TRBJ2-5; d_gene: .; v_gene: TRBV5-4; abundance: .; CDR3nt: TGTGCCAGCAGCTTCCACGGGAGAGGAGAGACCCAGTACTTC; CDR3aa: CASSFHGRGETQYF
j_gene: TRBJ2-3; d_gene: .; v_gene: TRBV20-1; abundance: few; CDR3nt: TGCAGTGCCGTTCCGTGGGGGAGCACAGATACGCAGTATTTT; CDR3aa: CSAVPWGSTDTQYF
j_gene: TRBJ2-3; d_gene: .; v_gene: TRBV20-1; abundance: few; CDR3nt: TGCAGTGCTAGAGATTGGGGCCCTTATACGCAGTATTTT; CDR3aa: CSARDWGPYTQYF
j_gene: TRBJ2-2; d_gene: .; v_gene: TRBV3-1; abundance: .; CDR3nt: TGTGCCAGCAGCCTCCAGGGTGAGACCGGGGAGCTGTTTTTT; CDR3aa: CASSLQGETGELFF
j_gene: TRBJ1-3; d_gene: .; v_gene: TRBV20-1; abundance: .; CDR3nt: TGCAGTGCTAGAGAGCAGGTAGCCTCTGGAAACACCATATATTTT; CDR3aa: CSAREQVASGNTIYF
j_gene: TRBJ2-1; d_gene: .; v_gene: TRBV13; abundance: .; CDR3nt: TGTGCCAGCAGCCCACCTCCGTCGGGAGATTTCAATGAGCAGTTCTTC; CDR3aa: CASSPPPSGDFNEQFF
j_gene: TRBJ2-5; d_gene: .; v_gene: TRBV28; abundance: .; CDR3nt: TGTGCCAGCAGTTTAGTTCTAAGGGAGACCCAGTACTTC; CDR3aa: CASSLVLRETQYF
j_gene: TRBJ2-1; d_gene: TRBD2; v_gene: TRBV29-1; abundance: .; CDR3nt: TGCAGCGTTGGTCCCTCTAGCGGGACTTCCTACAATGAGCAGTTCTTC; CDR3aa: CSVGPSSGTSYNEQFF
j_gene: TRBJ2-1; d_gene: .; v_gene: TRBV19; abundance: .; CDR3nt: TGTGCCAGTAGTACAGGACACAACTCCTACAATGAGCAGTTCTTC; CDR3aa: CASSTGHNSYNEQFF
j_gene: TRBJ1-1; d_gene: TRBD1; v_gene: TRBV6-5; abundance: few; CDR3nt: TGTGCCAGCAGAGCGCCCGGGACAGTTGAAGCTTTCTTT; CDR3aa: CASRAPGTVEAFF
j_gene: TRBJ2-3; d_gene: TRBD1; v_gene: TRBV7-9; abundance: .; CDR3nt: TGTGCCAGCAGCACCGGACAGGGATTAGATACGCAGTATTTT; CDR3aa: CASSTGQGLDTQYF